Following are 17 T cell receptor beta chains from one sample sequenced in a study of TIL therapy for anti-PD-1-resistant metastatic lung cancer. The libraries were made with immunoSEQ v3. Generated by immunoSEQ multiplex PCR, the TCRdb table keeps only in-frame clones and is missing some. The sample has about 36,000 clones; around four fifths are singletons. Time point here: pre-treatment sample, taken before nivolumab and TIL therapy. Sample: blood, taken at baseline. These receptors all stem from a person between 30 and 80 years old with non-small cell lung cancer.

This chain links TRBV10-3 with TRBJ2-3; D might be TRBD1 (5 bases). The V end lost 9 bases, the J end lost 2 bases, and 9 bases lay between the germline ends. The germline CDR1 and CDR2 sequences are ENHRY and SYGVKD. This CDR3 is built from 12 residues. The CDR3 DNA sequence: TGTGCCATAGGGGCTTTCACAGATACGCAGTATTTT. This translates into CAIGAFTDTQYF.

The CDR3 DNA reads as TGTGCCAGCAGTTCCTATCGTAAGGGACAGGGCACTGAAGCTTTCTTT. Residues: CASSSYRKGQGTEAFF. J is TRBJ1-1 and V is TRBV27; 9 bases map to TRBD1. Germline V gene sequence: CDR1 MNHEY, CDR2 SMNVEV (reference sequence). There are 16 residues in the CDR3. The V and J ends lost 4 bases and 4 bases, in that order; junction bases with no gene match: 10.

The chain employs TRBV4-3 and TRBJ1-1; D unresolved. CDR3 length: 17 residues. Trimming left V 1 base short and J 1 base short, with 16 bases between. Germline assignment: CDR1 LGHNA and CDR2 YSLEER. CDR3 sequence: CASSQVSTWLANTEAFF. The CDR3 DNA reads TGCGCCAGCAGCCAAGTCAGTACATGGCTAGCGAACACTGAAGCTTTCTTT.

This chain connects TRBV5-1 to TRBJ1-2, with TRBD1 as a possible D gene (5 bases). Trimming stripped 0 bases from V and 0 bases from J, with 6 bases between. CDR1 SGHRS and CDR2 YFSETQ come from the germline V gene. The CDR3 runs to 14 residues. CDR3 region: CASSLGQSNYGYTF. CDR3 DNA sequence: TGCGCCAGCAGCTTGGGACAGTCTAACTATGGCTACACCTTC.

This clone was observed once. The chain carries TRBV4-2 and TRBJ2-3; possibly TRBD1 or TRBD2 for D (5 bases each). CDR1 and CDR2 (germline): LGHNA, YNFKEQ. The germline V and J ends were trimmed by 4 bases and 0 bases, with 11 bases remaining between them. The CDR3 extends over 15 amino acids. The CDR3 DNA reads TGTGCCAGCAGCCCCCGGGACCTGAGCACAGATACGCAGTATTTT. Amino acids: CASSPRDLSTDTQYF.

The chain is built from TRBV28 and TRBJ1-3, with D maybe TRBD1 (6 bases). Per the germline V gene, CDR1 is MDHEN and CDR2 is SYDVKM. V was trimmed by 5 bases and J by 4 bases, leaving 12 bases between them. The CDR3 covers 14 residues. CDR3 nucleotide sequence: TGTGCCAGCAGTCCTAGAGGGGGGGGAAACACCATATATTTT. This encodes CASSPRGGGNTIYF.

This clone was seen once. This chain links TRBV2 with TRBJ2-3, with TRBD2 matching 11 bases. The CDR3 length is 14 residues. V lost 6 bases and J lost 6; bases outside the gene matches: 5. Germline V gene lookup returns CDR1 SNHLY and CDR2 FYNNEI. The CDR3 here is CASRGTSGRDTQYF. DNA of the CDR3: TGTGCCAGCAGGGGGACTAGCGGCAGGGATACGCAGTATTTT. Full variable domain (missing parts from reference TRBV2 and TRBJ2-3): EPEVTQTPSHQVTQMGQEVILRCVPISNHLYFYWYRQILGQKVEFLVSFYNNEISEKSEIFDDQFSVERPDGSNFTLKIRSTKLEDSAMYFCASRGTSGRDTQYFGPGTRLTVL.

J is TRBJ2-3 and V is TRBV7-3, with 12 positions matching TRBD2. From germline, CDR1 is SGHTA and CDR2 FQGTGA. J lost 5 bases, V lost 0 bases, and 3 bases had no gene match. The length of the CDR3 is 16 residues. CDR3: CASSLTPSGGGDTQYF. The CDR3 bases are TGTGCCAGCAGCTTAACCCCTAGCGGGGGGGGAGATACGCAGTATTTT.

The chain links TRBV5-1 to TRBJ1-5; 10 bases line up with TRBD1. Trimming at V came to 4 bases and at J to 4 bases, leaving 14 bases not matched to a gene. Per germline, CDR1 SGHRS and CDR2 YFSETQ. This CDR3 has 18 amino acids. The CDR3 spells CASSPWDRGLGKNQPQHF. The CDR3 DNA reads TGCGCCAGCAGCCCCTGGGACAGGGGTTTGGGTAAGAATCAGCCCCAGCATTTT.

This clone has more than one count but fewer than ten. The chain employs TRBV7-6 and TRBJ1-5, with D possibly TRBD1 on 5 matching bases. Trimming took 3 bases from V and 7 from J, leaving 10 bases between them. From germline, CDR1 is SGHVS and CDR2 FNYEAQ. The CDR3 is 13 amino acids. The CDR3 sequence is CASSLTVMQPQHF. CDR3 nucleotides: TGTGCCAGCAGCTTGACAGTTATGCAGCCCCAGCATTTT.

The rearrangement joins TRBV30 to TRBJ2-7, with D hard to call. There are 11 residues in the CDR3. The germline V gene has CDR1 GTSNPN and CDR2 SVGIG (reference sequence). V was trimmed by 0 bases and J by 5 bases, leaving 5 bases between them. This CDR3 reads CAWSVRHEQYF. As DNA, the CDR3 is TGTGCCTGGAGTGTCCGTCACGAGCAGTACTTC. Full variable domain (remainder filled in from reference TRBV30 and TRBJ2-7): SQTIHQWPATLVQPVGSPLSLECTVEGTSNPNLYWYRQAAGRGLQLLFYSVGIGQISSEVPQNLSASRPQDRQFILSSKKLLLSDSGFYLCAWSVRHEQYFGPGTRLTVT.

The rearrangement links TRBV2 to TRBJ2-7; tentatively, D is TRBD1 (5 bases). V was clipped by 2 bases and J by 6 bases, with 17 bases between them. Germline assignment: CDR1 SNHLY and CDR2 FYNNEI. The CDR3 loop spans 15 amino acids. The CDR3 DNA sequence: TGTGCCAGCAGTGAATTGGGGCGTAGGGTGGGCGAGCAGTACTTC. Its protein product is CASSELGRRVGEQYF.

This CDR3 reads CASSPRGGSGQGSYEQYF. Written as DNA, the CDR3 is TGTGCCAGCAGCCCCAGGGGTGGGTCTGGACAGGGTTCCTACGAGCAGTACTTC. The chain has TRBV5-4 and TRBJ2-7; 8 bases align to TRBD1. The CDR3 spans 18 residues. With 4 bases clipped from V and 1 base from J, the junction kept 16 bases outside the gene matches. Germline V gene sequence: CDR1 SGHNT, CDR2 YYREEE (reference sequence).

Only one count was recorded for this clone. CDR3 residues: CASSLSRGGIAFF. Here the CDR3 DNA reads TGTGCCAGCAGTTTATCGCGGGGGGGAATAGCTTTCTTT. The chain joins TRBV27 to TRBJ1-1; TRBD1 might be the D (5 bases). Germline V gives CDR1 MNHEY, CDR2 SMNVEV (reference sequence). The CDR3 loop spans 13 amino acids. V shed 0 bases and J shed 10 bases, with 12 bases lying between them.

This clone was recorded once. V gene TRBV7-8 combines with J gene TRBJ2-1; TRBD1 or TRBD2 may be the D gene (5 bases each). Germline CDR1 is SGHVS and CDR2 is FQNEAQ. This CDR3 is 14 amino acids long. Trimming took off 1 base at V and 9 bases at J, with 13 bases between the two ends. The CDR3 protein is CASSLGRPGREQFF. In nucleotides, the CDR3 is TGTGCCAGCAGCTTAGGCCGTCCGGGGCGTGAGCAGTTCTTC.

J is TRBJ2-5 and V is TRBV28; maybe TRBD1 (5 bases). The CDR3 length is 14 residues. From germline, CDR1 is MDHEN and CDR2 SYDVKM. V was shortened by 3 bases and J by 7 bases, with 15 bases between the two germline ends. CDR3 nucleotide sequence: TGTGCCAGCAGTTTTTTAGGTGGGGCCGGGACCCAGTACTTC. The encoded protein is CASSFLGGAGTQYF. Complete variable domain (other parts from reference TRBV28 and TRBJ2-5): DVKVTQSSRYLVKRTGEKVFLECVQDMDHENMFWYRQDPGLGLRLIYFSYDVKMKEKGDIPEGYSVSREKKERFSLILESASTNQTSMYLCASSFLGGAGTQYFGPGTRLLVL.

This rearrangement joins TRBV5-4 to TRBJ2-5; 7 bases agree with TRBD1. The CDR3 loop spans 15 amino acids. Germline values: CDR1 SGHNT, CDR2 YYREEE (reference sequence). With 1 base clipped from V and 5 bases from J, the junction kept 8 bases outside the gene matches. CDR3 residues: CASSLLGGAVETQYF. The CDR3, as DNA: TGTGCCAGCAGCTTGCTAGGGGGCGCTGTGGAGACCCAGTACTTC.